This T cell receptor beta chain was retrieved from a study of monozygotic twins with inflammatory bowel disease. Findings of the study overall: Diversity of TCRbeta measured by inverse Simpson was lower in IBD patients than in healthy co-twins.

The CDR3 contains 13 residues. CDR1 SQVTM and CDR2 ANQGSEA come from the germline V gene. Concerning this clonotype: Its target is not known.

For each CDR3 protein, TCRdb gives one entry from its re-call of the 5' RACE reads, without DNA. This sample lists 400,000 or so distinct CDR3 sequences; its ten largest clones have 2.4%. The sequenced sample was blood. This TCR came from a human donor with ulcerative colitis or Crohn's disease, or a healthy co-twin of an affected twin (not recorded which). The V call is TRBV29-1, the J call TRBJ2-2; TCRdb's D call of TRBD2 is untestable without DNA. CDR3 sequence: CSAGLAGPGELFF.